The clone carrying this T cell receptor beta chain was counted once. What it binds is unknown. The PCR ran on 60 Vbeta and 13 Jbeta primers. The assay was immunoSEQ multiplex PCR, and TCRdb's table has in-frame clones only and misses some. The data contain around 150,000 clones, around 81% of them singletons. The sample is drawn from a study of cytomegalovirus exposure and HLA in healthy donors. Study-wide points: Cytomegalovirus status was reportedly diagnosed by the classifier with high sensitivity and specificity. Follow-up analysis seemed to connect common viral pathogens with several of the most significant clusters identified. A later analysis linked 15,000 to 20,000 TCR beta sequences to HLA alleles at 0.05 false discovery rate. The investigators catalogued 150 or so TCR beta chains as cytomegalovirus-associated.

The specimen was PBMCs. The sequence was obtained from a woman aged 45 to 65 in good health and CMV-seronegative.

CDR3 in amino acids: CASSEGGTAEAFF. The CDR3 nucleotides read TGTGCCAGCAGTGAGGGGGGGACCGCGGAAGCTTTCTTT. The rearrangement links TRBV6-1 to TRBJ1-1, with TRBD1 as a possible D gene (5 bases). Between the trimmed V and J ends, which lost 3 bases and 8 bases, there was a span of 13 bases. Germline V gene data show CDR1 as MNHNS and CDR2 as SASEGT. The length of the CDR3 is 13 residues.